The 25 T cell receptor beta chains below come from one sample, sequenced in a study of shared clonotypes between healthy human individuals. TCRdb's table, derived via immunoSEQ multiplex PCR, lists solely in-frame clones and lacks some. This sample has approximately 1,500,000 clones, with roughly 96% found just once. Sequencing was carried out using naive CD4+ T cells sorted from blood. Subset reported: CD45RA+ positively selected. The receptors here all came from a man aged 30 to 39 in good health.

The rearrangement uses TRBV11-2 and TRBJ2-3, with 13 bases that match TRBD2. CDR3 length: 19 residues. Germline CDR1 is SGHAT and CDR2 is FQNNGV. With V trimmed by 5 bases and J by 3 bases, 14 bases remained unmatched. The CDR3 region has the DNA TGTGCCAGCAGCATCTGGACCGGGACTAGCGGGACCAGAACAGATACGCAGTATTTT. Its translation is CASSIWTGTSGTRTDTQYF.

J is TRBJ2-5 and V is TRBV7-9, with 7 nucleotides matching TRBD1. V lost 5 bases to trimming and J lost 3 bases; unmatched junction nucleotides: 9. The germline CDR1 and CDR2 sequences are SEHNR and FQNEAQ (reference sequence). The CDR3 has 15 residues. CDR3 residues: CASSPGTVGEETQYF. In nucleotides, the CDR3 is TGTGCCAGCAGCCCCGGGACAGTCGGGGAAGAGACCCAGTACTTC.

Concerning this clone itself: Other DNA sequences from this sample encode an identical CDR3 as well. CDR3 DNA: TGTGCCAGCAGTTACTCGCCCGGGAACACTGAAGCTTTCTTT. It specifies CASSYSPGNTEAFF. This sequence joins TRBV6-5 and TRBJ1-1; the D is unclear. Germline CDR1 reads MNHEY; CDR2 reads SVGAGI. The CDR3 loop spans 14 amino acids. V was shortened by 0 bases and J by 1 base, with 6 bases between the two germline ends.

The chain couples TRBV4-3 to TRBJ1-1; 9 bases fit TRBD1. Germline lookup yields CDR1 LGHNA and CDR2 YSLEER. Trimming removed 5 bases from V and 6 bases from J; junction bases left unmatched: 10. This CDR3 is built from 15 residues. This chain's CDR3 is CASSASQGAEAEAFF. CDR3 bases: TGCGCCAGCAGCGCATCACAGGGGGCGGAAGCTGAAGCTTTCTTT.

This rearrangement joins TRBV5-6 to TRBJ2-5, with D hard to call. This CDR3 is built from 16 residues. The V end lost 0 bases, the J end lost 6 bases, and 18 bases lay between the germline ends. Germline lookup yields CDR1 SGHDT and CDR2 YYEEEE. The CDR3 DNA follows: TGTGCCAGCAGCTTGGCAGAGGTGGGGTTCTTCAAGACCCAGTACTTC. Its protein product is CASSLAEVGFFKTQYF.

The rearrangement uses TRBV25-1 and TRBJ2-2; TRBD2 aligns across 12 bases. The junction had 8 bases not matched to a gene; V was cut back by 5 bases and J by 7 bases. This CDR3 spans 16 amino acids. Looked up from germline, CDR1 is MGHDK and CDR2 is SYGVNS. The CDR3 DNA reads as TGTGCCAGCAGTAGTCCTTGGACTAGCGGGATCGGGGAGCTGTTTTTT. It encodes CASSSPWTSGIGELFF.

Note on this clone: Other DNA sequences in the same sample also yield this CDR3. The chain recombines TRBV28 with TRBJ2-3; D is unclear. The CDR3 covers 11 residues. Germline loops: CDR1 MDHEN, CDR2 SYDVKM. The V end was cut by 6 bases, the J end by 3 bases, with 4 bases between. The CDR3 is CASSLTDTQYF. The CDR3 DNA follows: TGTGCCAGCAGCCTAACAGATACGCAGTATTTT.

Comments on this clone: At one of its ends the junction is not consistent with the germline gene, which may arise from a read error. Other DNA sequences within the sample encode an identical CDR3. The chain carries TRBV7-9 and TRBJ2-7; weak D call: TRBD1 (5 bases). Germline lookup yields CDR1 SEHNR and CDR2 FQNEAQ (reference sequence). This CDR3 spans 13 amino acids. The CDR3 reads CASSLGASYEQYF. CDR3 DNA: TGTGCTAGCAGCTTAGGGGCCTCCTACGAGCAGTACTTC. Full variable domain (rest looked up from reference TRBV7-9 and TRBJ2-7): DTGVSQNPRHKITKRGQNVTFRCDPISEHNRLYWYRQTLGQGPEFLTYFQNEAQLEKSRLLSDRFSAERPKGSFSTLEIQRTEQGDSAMYLCASSLGASYEQYFGPGTRLTVT.

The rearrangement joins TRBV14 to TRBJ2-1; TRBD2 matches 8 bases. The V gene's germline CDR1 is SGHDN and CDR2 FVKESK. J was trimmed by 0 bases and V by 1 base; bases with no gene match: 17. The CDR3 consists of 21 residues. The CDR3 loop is CASSQAEGERKRESSYNEQFF. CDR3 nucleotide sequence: TGTGCCAGCAGCCAAGCGGAGGGGGAGAGAAAGCGGGAGAGCTCCTACAATGAGCAGTTCTTC.

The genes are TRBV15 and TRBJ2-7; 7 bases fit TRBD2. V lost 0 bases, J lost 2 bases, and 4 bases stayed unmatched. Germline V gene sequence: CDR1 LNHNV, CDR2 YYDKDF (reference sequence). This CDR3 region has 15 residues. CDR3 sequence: CATSRDSSGAYEQYF. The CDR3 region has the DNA TGTGCCACCAGCAGAGATTCCAGCGGGGCCTACGAGCAGTACTTC.

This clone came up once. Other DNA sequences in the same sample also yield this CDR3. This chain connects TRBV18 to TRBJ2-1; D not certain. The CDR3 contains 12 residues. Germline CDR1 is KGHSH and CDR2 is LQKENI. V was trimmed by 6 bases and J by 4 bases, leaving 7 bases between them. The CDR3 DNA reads TGTGCCAGCTCGATCCAGTACAATGAGCAGTTCTTC. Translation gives CASSIQYNEQFF.

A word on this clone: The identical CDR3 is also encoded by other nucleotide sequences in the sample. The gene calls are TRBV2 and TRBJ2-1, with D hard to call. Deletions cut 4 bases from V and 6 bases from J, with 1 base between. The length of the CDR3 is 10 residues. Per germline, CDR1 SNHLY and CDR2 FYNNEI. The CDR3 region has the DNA TGTGCCAGCAGTGGCAATGAGCAGTTCTTC. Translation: CASSGNEQFF.

The CDR3 DNA follows: TGTGCCAGCAGCACCCGACAGACTAATGAAAAACTGTTTTTT. Its translation: CASSTRQTNEKLFF. The chain links TRBV7-9 to TRBJ1-4, with D tentatively TRBD1 (5 bases). V was trimmed by 5 bases and J by 2 bases, leaving 9 bases between them. Germline loops: CDR1 SEHNR, CDR2 FQNEAQ (reference sequence). The CDR3 is 14 amino acids.

The CDR3 DNA reads TGTGCCAGCAGTCCGGGACAGATACAAGAGACCCAGTACTTC. Protein product: CASSPGQIQETQYF. This sequence joins TRBV2 and TRBJ2-5; 7 nucleotides line up with TRBD1. CDR1 is SNHLY and CDR2 is FYNNEI in the germline V gene. The CDR3 is 14 amino acids. Unmatched junction bases numbered 5, after V lost 5 bases and J lost 2 bases.

The chain's CDR3 is CASSQERDVVSSGNTIYF. As DNA, the CDR3 is TGCGCCAGCAGCCAAGAGCGGGATGTAGTGAGCTCTGGAAACACCATATATTTT. This rearrangement joins TRBV4-1 to TRBJ1-3; the D is unclear. This CDR3 spans 18 amino acids. Germline loops: CDR1 MGHRA, CDR2 YSYEKL. V was cut by 0 bases and J by 0 bases, with 15 bases left in between.

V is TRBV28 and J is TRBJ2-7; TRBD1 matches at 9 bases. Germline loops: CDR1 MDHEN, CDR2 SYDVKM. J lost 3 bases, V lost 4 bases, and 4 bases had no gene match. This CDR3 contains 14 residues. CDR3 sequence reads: CASSSGDRVYEQYF. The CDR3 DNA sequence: TGTGCCAGCAGTTCGGGGGACAGGGTCTACGAGCAGTACTTC.

The DNA of the CDR3 is TGTGCCAGCAGCGCCCCCCCGGGAGAGCAGTACTTC. Its protein is CASSAPPGEQYF. The chain employs TRBV28 and TRBJ2-7; possible D gene TRBD2, 5 bases. Germline V gives CDR1 MDHEN, CDR2 SYDVKM. The V and J ends lost 6 bases and 7 bases respectively, with 13 bases between them. The CDR3 extends over 12 amino acids.

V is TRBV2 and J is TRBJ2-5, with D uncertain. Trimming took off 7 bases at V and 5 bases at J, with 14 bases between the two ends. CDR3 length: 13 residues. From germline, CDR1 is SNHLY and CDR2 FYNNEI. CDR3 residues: CASTEEFGETQYF. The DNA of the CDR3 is TGTGCCAGCACCGAAGAGTTTGGGGAGACCCAGTACTTC.

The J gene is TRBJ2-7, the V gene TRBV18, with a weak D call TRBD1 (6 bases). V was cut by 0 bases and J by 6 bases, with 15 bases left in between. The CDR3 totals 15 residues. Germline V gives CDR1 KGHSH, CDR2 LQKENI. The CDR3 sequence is CASSPPVRGEREQYF. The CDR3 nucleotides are TGTGCCAGCTCACCACCGGTCAGGGGAGAGCGCGAGCAGTACTTC. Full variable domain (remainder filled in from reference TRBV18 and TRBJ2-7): NAGVMQNPRHLVRRRGQEARLRCSPMKGHSHVYWYRQLPEEGLKFMVYLQKENIIDESGMPKERFSAEFPKEGPSILRIQQVVRGDSAAYFCASSPPVRGEREQYFGPGTRLTVT.

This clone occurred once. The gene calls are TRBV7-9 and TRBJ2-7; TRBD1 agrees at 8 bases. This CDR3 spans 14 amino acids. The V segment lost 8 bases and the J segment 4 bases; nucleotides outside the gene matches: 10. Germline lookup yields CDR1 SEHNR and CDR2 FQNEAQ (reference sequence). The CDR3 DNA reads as TGTGCCAGCGGCCCGGCAGGGGGCGCGTACGAGCAGTACTTC. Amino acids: CASGPAGGAYEQYF.

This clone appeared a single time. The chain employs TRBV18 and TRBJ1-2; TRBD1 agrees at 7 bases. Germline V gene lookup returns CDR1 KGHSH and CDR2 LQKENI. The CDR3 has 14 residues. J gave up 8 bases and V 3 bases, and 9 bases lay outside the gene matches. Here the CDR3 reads CASSPMTGSGGYTF. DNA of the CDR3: TGTGCCAGCTCACCCATGACAGGGAGTGGGGGCTACACCTTC. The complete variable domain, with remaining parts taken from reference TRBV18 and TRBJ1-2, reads NAGVMQNPRHLVRRRGQEARLRCSPMKGHSHVYWYRQLPEEGLKFMVYLQKENIIDESGMPKERFSAEFPKEGPSILRIQQVVRGDSAAYFCASSPMTGSGGYTFGSGTRLTVV.

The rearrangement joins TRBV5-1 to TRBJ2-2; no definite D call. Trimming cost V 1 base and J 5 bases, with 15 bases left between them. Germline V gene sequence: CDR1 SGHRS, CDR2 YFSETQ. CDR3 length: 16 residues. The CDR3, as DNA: TGCGCCAGCAGCTTGATTTGGGGTATGGAAACCGGGGAGCTGTTTTTT. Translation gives CASSLIWGMETGELFF.

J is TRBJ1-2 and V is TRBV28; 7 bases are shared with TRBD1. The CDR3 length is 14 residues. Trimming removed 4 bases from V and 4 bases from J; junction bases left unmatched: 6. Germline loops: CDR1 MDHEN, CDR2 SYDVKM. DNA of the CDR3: TGTGCCAGCAGTTATGGGAGGGGGCTCTATGGCTACACCTTC. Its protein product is CASSYGRGLYGYTF.

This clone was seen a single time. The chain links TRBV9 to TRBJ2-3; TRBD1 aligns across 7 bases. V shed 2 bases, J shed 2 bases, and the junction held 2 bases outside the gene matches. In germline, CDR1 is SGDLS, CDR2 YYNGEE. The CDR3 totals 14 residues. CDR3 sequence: CASSVTGVTDTQYF. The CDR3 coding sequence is TGTGCCAGCAGCGTCACAGGGGTCACAGATACGCAGTATTTT. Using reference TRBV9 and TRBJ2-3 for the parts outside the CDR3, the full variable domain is DSGVTQTPKHLITATGQRVTLRCSPRSGDLSVYWYQQSLDQGLQFLIQYYNGEERAKGNILERFSAQQFPDLHSELNLSSLELGDSALYFCASSVTGVTDTQYFGPGTRLTVL.

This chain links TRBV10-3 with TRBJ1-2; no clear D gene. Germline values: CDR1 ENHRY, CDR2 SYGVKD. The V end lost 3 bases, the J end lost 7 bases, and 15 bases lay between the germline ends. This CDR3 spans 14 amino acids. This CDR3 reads CAISDNLTGGGYTF. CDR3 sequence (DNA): TGTGCCATCAGTGATAATTTAACTGGCGGTGGCTACACCTTC.